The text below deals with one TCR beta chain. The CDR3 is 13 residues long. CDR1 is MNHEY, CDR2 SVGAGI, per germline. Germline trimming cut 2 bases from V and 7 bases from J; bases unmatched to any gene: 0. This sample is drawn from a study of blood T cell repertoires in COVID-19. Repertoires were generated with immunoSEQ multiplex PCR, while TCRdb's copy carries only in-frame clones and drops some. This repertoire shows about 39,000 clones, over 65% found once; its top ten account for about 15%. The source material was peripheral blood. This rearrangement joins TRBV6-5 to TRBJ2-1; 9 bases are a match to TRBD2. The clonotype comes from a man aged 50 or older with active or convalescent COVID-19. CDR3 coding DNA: TGTGCCAGCAGTTACACTAGCGGGAATGAGCAGTTCTTC. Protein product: CASSYTSGNEQFF.